These T cell receptor beta chains were read from a single sample in a study of blood T cell repertoires in COVID-19. Clones were read by immunoSEQ multiplex PCR, and TCRdb kept only the in-frame ones, dropping some. The top ten hold about 2% of the sample, which has a few hundred thousand clones, approximately 85% seen once. The sample was PBMCs or T cells enriched from blood (not recorded which). Source of these receptors: a man aged 25-45 years who had recovered from COVID-19. The CDR3 runs from the conserved cysteine through the conserved F or W. Fields, in order: D gene, V gene, J gene, clone size, CDR3 DNA, CDR3 protein. A D gene is named only where the DNA matches it firmly. For some rows the clone size is stated as once, few or many, or as a class when expanded; others skip it.

TRBD1	TRBV2	TRBJ2-4	NA	TGTGCCAGCAGTAAAGGACAGGGGGCAACCAAAAACATTCAGTACTTC	CASSKGQGATKNIQYF
NA	TRBV14	TRBJ2-5	NA	TGTGCCAGCAGCCAAGAATGGACGGCAGGGCAAGAGACCCAGTACTTC	CASSQEWTAGQETQYF
NA	TRBV7-8	TRBJ1-1	NA	TGTGCCAGCAGCCTGACTGGAACTGAAGCTTTCTTT	CASSLTGTEAFF
NA	TRBV14	TRBJ1-1	once	TGTGCCAGCAGCGGACAGTTACGCACTGAAGCTTTCTTT	CASSGQLRTEAFF
NA	TRBV14	TRBJ1-4	NA	TGTGCCAGCAGCCAACAGGGGATTGAAAAACTGTTTTTT	CASSQQGIEKLFF
NA	TRBV7-9	TRBJ1-1	NA	TGTGCCAGCAGCTTAGAAGCCGGGCGGGGCGCTTTCTTT	CASSLEAGRGAFF
NA	TRBV6-5	TRBJ2-7	NA	TGTGCCAGCAGTTATCGCTTGGGACTCCTATACGAGCAGTACTTC	CASSYRLGLLYEQYF
NA	TRBV27	TRBJ1-2	NA	TGTGCCAGCAGTCGAGCGGGTGGACCTAACTATGGCTACACCTTC	CASSRAGGPNYGYTF
NA	TRBV3-1/TRBV3-2	TRBJ1-6	NA	TGTGCCAGCAGCCAAGAGGGGCTCCTGAATTCACCCCTCCACTTT	CASSQEGLLNSPLHF
TRBD1	TRBV6-4	TRBJ1-5	NA	TGTGCCAGCAGTGAACCAAGGACAGGATCTAGCAATCAGCCCCAGCATTTT	CASSEPRTGSSNQPQHF
NA	TRBV15	TRBJ1-5	NA	TGTGCCACCAGAGATCCCCAGGTGGGCAATCAGCCCCAGCATTTT	CATRDPQVGNQPQHF
NA	TRBV7-2	TRBJ1-2	NA	TGTGCCAGCAGCTTAGATACTAGTGGGCAGGGAGGTGGCTACACCTTC	CASSLDTSGQGGGYTF
NA	TRBV7-2	TRBJ2-3	once	TGTGCCAGCAGCTTTGCGGGTAGCACAGATACGCAGTATTTT	CASSFAGSTDTQYF
NA	TRBV10-3	TRBJ1-2	NA	TGTGCCATCCTCCCCACCGGGACAAGATCGGGCTACACCTTC	CAILPTGTRSGYTF
TRBD1	TRBV6-5	TRBJ1-5	NA	TGTGCCAGCAGTTACCACGGACAGGGCAATCAGCCCCAGCATTTT	CASSYHGQGNQPQHF
TRBD2	TRBV7-6	TRBJ2-1	once	TGTGCCAGCAGCCCCCAGCGGACTAGCGGGAGCTCCTACAATGAGCAGTTCTTC	CASSPQRTSGSSYNEQFF
NA	TRBV6-1	TRBJ1-5	NA	TGTGCCAGCAGTGAAGCGAGCAGGGCTTACAATCAGCCCCAGCATTTT	CASSEASRAYNQPQHF
TRBD2	TRBV29-1	TRBJ2-3	NA	TGCAGCGTTCGGGGGGGCACAGATACGCAGTATTTT	CSVRGGTDTQYF
NA	TRBV19	TRBJ2-1	NA	TGTGCCAGTAGTGATTACAGGGTGGCAGATGAGCAGTTCTTC	CASSDYRVADEQFF
NA	TRBV6-4	TRBJ2-1	medium-sized	TGTGCCAGCAGTGACTCGGGCGGGGCCAACAATGAGCAGTTCTTC	CASSDSGGANNEQFF
NA	TRBV6-6	TRBJ1-4	few	TGTGCCAGCAGCCGACCAAGGACAGATGCAACTAATGAAAAACTGTTTTTT	CASSRPRTDATNEKLFF
NA	TRBV7-2	TRBJ2-7	NA	TGTGCCAGCAGCTTAGCCAGGGACAACGAGCAGTACTTC	CASSLARDNEQYF
NA	TRBV7-3	TRBJ1-2	NA	TGTGCCAGCAGCTTAGTCTGTCTGATAGTTGGCTACACCTTC	CASSLVCLIVGYTF
TRBD1	TRBV6-2/TRBV6-3	TRBJ1-2	NA	TGTGCCAGCAGCTATTACGCGGGACAGAGCTATGGCTACACCTTC	CASSYYAGQSYGYTF
TRBD1	TRBV28	TRBJ1-5	NA	TGTGCCAGCAGGACAGGGCAAGGCAATCAGCCCCAGCATTTT	CASRTGQGNQPQHF